A selection of T cell receptor beta chains follows, all from one sample in a study of beta chain features in type 1 diabetes. The method was immunoSEQ multiplex PCR; TCRdb's version includes in-frame clones alone and lacks a portion of them. The table has roughly 280,000 clones, roughly 25% seen once. Specimen: naive CD4+ T cells from blood. Source of these receptors: a woman aged 25 to 39 with type 1 diabetes. Both conserved end residues are part of each CDR3. The D gene is left open where the match is weak. Only part of the rows carry a size: once, few, many, or a class if the clone is expanded.

v_gene	d_gene	j_gene	abundance	CDR3aa	CDR3nt
TRBV7-3	NA	TRBJ2-1	few	CASSLAGASSYNEQFF	TGTGCCAGCAGCTTGGCGGGGGCGAGCTCCTACAATGAGCAGTTCTTC
TRBV7-2	NA	TRBJ2-1	few	CASSLLLNEQFF	TGTGCCAGCAGCTTACTCCTCAATGAGCAGTTCTTC
TRBV4-2	NA	TRBJ2-5	NA	CASSQFILQETQYF	TGTGCCAGCAGCCAATTTATACTCCAAGAGACCCAGTACTTC
TRBV7-2	NA	TRBJ2-5	few	CASSLALGGGETQYF	TGTGCCAGCAGCTTAGCGCTTGGGGGCGGGGAGACCCAGTACTTC
TRBV29-1	NA	TRBJ1-2	NA	CSVEVGGRNYGYTF	TGCAGCGTTGAAGTAGGAGGACGGAACTATGGCTACACCTTC
TRBV15	NA	TRBJ2-2	few	CATSTTRGTGELFF	TGTGCCACCAGCACAACAAGGGGCACCGGGGAGCTGTTTTTT
TRBV5-1	NA	TRBJ1-2	NA	CASSLGRGNYGYTF	TGCGCCAGCAGCTTGGGAAGAGGGAACTATGGCTACACCTTC
TRBV9	TRBD1	TRBJ2-7	NA	CASSVQDRGYEQYF	TGTGCCAGCAGCGTACAGGACAGGGGCTACGAGCAGTACTTC
TRBV5-4	TRBD2	TRBJ2-1	NA	CASSVGLADYNEQFF	TGTGCCAGCAGCGTTGGACTAGCGGACTACAATGAGCAGTTCTTC
TRBV4-1	TRBD1	TRBJ2-7	NA	CASSQSLGQGGDYEQYF	TGCGCCAGCAGCCAAAGCTTGGGACAGGGAGGTGACTACGAGCAGTACTTC
TRBV7-9	TRBD2	TRBJ2-1	NA	CASSLWLAGMSEQFF	TGTGCCAGCAGCTTATGGCTAGCGGGTATGAGTGAGCAGTTCTTC
TRBV6-1	TRBD1	TRBJ1-5	NA	CASSVLWDSNQPQHF	TGTGCCAGCAGCGTCCTCTGGGACAGTAATCAGCCCCAGCATTTT
TRBV30	TRBD2	TRBJ2-1	few	CAWSPSGSSREQFF	TGTGCCTGGAGTCCTAGCGGGAGTTCTAGAGAGCAGTTCTTC
TRBV4-1	NA	TRBJ2-3	NA	CASSIGLGDTQYF	TGCGCCAGCAGCATTGGGCTTGGGGATACGCAGTATTTT
TRBV5-4	TRBD1	TRBJ1-1	few	CASSNPGQGRPEAFF	TGTGCCAGCAGCAATCCGGGACAGGGAAGGCCTGAAGCTTTCTTT
TRBV7-9	NA	TRBJ1-2	NA	CASSRGRDGYTF	TGTGCCAGCAGCCGGGGGAGGGACGGCTACACCTTC
TRBV30	NA	TRBJ2-7	few	CAWSQGFYEQYF	TGTGCCTGGAGTCAGGGATTCTACGAGCAGTACTTC
TRBV7-8	NA	TRBJ2-6	few	CASSPQFRSGANVLTF	TGTGCCAGCAGCCCACAGTTCCGCTCTGGGGCCAACGTCCTGACTTTC
TRBV28	NA	TRBJ1-1	NA	CASSSPGAGIGAFF	TGTGCCAGCAGTTCCCCCGGAGCCGGGATCGGTGCTTTCTTT
TRBV28	NA	TRBJ2-7	NA	CASRAPGYEQYF	TGTGCCAGCAGAGCACCGGGCTACGAGCAGTACTTC
TRBV27	NA	TRBJ2-4	few	CASSLSLLLAKNIQYF	TGTGCCAGCAGTTTGTCCCTCCTACTAGCCAAAAACATTCAGTACTTC
TRBV7-2	NA	TRBJ1-2	NA	CASSRIQGDGYTF	TGTGCCAGCAGCCGGATACAGGGTGATGGCTACACCTTC
TRBV7-9	NA	TRBJ2-3	few	CASSPPRGSDTQYF	TGTGCCAGCAGCCCCCCTCGGGGGTCAGATACGCAGTATTTT
TRBV7-2	NA	TRBJ1-5	few	CASSLWQDAEQPQHF	TGTGCCAGCAGCTTATGGCAGGATGCCGAACAGCCCCAGCATTTT
TRBV25-1	TRBD1	TRBJ2-3	NA	CASSDGQGWGDTQYF	TGTGCCAGCAGTGATGGACAGGGATGGGGCGATACGCAGTATTTT
TRBV4-1	TRBD1	TRBJ1-2	NA	CASRNLGKGAFYGYTF	TGCGCCAGCAGAAACTTGGGAAAGGGGGCGTTCTATGGCTACACCTTC
TRBV7-9	TRBD1	TRBJ1-4	few	CASSPGTGHDEKLFF	TGTGCCAGCAGCCCCGGGACAGGGCACGACGAAAAACTGTTTTTT
TRBV18	TRBD2	TRBJ2-1	NA	CASSPGLAYNEQFF	TGTGCCAGCTCACCGGGACTAGCCTACAATGAGCAGTTCTTC
TRBV2	TRBD1	TRBJ2-3	few	CASSGTGGWTDTQYF	TGTGCCAGCAGCGGGACAGGGGGATGGACAGATACGCAGTATTTT
TRBV6-5	TRBD1	TRBJ2-2	NA	CASSYSGDRDTGELFF	TGTGCCAGCAGTTACTCGGGGGACAGGGACACCGGGGAGCTGTTTTTT
TRBV7-6	TRBD2	TRBJ2-7	NA	CASSGTSGSGYEQYF	TGTGCCAGCAGCGGGACTAGCGGGAGTGGCTACGAGCAGTACTTC
TRBV4-1	TRBD2	TRBJ2-7	NA	CASSQMTSGPYSYEQYF	TGCGCCAGCAGCCAGATGACTAGCGGGCCATACTCCTACGAGCAGTACTTC
TRBV9	TRBD1	TRBJ1-1	NA	CASSGGQYTEAFF	TGTGCCAGCAGCGGGGGACAGTACACTGAAGCTTTCTTT
TRBV9	NA	TRBJ1-3	NA	CASSAERNTIYF	TGTGCCAGCAGCGCCGAGAGAAACACCATATATTTT
TRBV4-1	NA	TRBJ1-5	NA	CASSLTGISNQPQHF	TGCGCCAGCAGCCTTACAGGGATTAGCAATCAGCCCCAGCATTTT
TRBV30	NA	TRBJ2-7	NA	CAWTVDSYEQYF	TGTGCCTGGACAGTTGATTCCTACGAGCAGTACTTC
TRBV9	NA	TRBJ1-1	NA	CASSVNVGTEAFF	TGTGCCAGCAGCGTAAACGTCGGCACTGAAGCTTTCTTT
TRBV27	TRBD1	TRBJ1-1	NA	CASSQNRGGTEAFF	TGTGCCAGCAGTCAGAACAGGGGAGGCACTGAAGCTTTCTTT
TRBV6-1	TRBD2	TRBJ2-7	NA	CASSRTSYEQYF	TGTGCCAGCAGTCGGACTAGCTACGAGCAGTACTTC
TRBV4-1	NA	TRBJ2-7	few	CASSQTGVAYGEQYF	TGCGCCAGCAGCCAAACTGGTGTAGCGTACGGAGAGCAGTACTTC
TRBV4-1	NA	TRBJ1-2	NA	CASSQPGVYGYTF	TGCGCCAGCAGCCAACCAGGGGTCTATGGCTACACCTTC
TRBV30	NA	TRBJ2-7	few	CAWSRQENEQYF	TGTGCCTGGAGTCGACAGGAGAACGAGCAGTACTTC
TRBV30	NA	TRBJ2-7	NA	CAWVGAGSYEQYF	TGTGCCTGGGTCGGGGCGGGATCCTACGAGCAGTACTTC
TRBV11-2	NA	TRBJ2-1	few	CASKGGGLAFYNEQFF	TGTGCCAGCAAGGGGGGAGGGCTAGCTTTCTACAATGAGCAGTTCTTC